These 19 T cell receptor beta chains were all obtained from the same sample, sequenced in a study of Graves' ophthalmopathy and Graves' hyperthyroidism. RNA transcripts yielded amplified TCR beta CDR3 regions. HTBI primers were employed in first-round RT-PCR, then a second-round multiplex PCR followed. TCRdb recomputed calls from the multiplex PCR reads with MiXCR, one row per CDR3 protein. The repertoire holds 680,000 or so distinct CDR3 sequences, with about a fifth as singletons. The sequencing input was peripheral blood. Receptor source: a woman aged 18-29 years with stable Graves' hyperthyroidism. Some clones in this sample may be carry-over from other donors' samples.

The chain carries TRBV6-1 and TRBJ2-7; D may match TRBD1 or TRBD2 (5 bases each). V shed 5 bases and J shed 5 bases, with 13 bases lying between them. The CDR3 extends over 13 amino acids. Germline V gives CDR1 MNHNS, CDR2 SASEGT. CDR3 nucleotide sequence: TGTGCCAGCAGTAGGGACCTCATGAACGAGCAGTACTTC. Protein sequence: CASSRDLMNEQYF.

This clonotype occurred many times. The chain links TRBV12-3 or TRBV12-4 to TRBJ2-2; D call uncertain. The CDR3 totals 13 residues. Trimming took off 3 bases at V and 5 bases at J, with 7 bases between the two ends. Here the CDR3 reads CASSFHETGELFF. CDR3 DNA sequence: TGTGCCAGCAGTTTTCATGAAACCGGGGAGCTGTTTTTT.

CDR3 DNA sequence: TGTGCCAGCAGCCCTAGTTTTGGCAAAAACATTCAGTACTTC. Amino acids: CASSPSFGKNIQYF. The chain uses TRBV12-3 or TRBV12-4 and TRBJ2-4; D not certain. This CDR3 region has 14 residues. The ends were cut back, 6 bases at V and 3 bases at J, with 12 bases in the middle.

This chain's CDR3 is CASSVGTSGGLETQYF. In nucleotides, the CDR3 is TGTGCCAGCAGTGTAGGGACTAGCGGGGGGTTGGAGACCCAGTACTTC. The chain uses TRBV6-1 and TRBJ2-5; 15 bases agree with TRBD2. From germline, CDR1 is MNHNS and CDR2 SASEGT. This CDR3 contains 16 residues. The J segment lost 5 bases and the V segment lost 4 bases, leaving 5 bases of the junction unmatched.

This clonotype came up a few times. The chain is built from TRBV24-1 and TRBJ1-2; 7 bases agree with TRBD1. After removal of 2 bases from V and 3 bases from J, the junction contained 8 bases not matched to a gene. This CDR3 has 16 residues. Per the germline V gene, CDR1 is KGHDR and CDR2 is SFDVKD. CDR3 in amino acids: CATSDSRQGAYYGYTF. DNA for the CDR3: TGTGCCACCAGTGATTCGCGACAGGGCGCGTACTATGGCTACACCTTC.

The sample holds many counts of this clonotype. V and J are TRBV15 and TRBJ2-5; D uncertain. The CDR3 covers 12 residues. The germline gives CDR1 LNHNV, CDR2 YYDKDF (reference sequence). V was trimmed by 0 bases and J by 5 bases, leaving 4 bases between them. CDR3 in amino acids: CATSRDRETQYF. CDR3 nucleotides: TGTGCCACCAGCAGAGATCGGGAGACCCAGTACTTC.

There are many counts of this clonotype. The chain couples TRBV2 to TRBJ1-1, with 10 bases identical to TRBD1. The CDR3 consists of 20 residues. Per germline, CDR1 SNHLY and CDR2 FYNNEI. After removal of 2 bases from V and 0 bases from J, the junction contained 15 bases not matched to a gene. CDR3 in amino acids: CASSEIPPGTGDLMNTEAFF. Written as DNA, the CDR3 is TGTGCCAGCAGTGAAATTCCACCAGGGACAGGGGACCTAATGAACACTGAAGCTTTCTTT.

This clonotype occurred many times. It may be a read error: a sequence one base away is much more abundant. The chain employs TRBV28 and TRBJ1-3, with D possibly matching TRBD1 (6 bases). The V end lost 5 bases, the J end lost 0 bases, and 8 bases lay between the germline ends. Germline-derived CDR1 and CDR2 are MDHEN and SYDVKM. The CDR3 totals 14 residues. The CDR3 here is CASSTGNSGNTIYF. As DNA, the CDR3 is TGTGCCAGCAGTACAGGGAACTCTGGAAACACCATATATTTT.

This clonotype was seen more than once but under ten times. A much more abundant neighbour one base away suggests this may be a read error. The J gene is TRBJ2-5, the V gene TRBV6-1; D remains ambiguous. The closer fit of TRBJ2-7 to the DNA end suggests the J call may be wrong. This CDR3 is built from 14 residues. The V gene's germline CDR1 is MNHNS and CDR2 SASEGT. The CDR3: CASSPQLVFYEQYF. CDR3 sequence (DNA): TGTGCCAGCAGTCCTCAGCTAGTCTTCTACGAGCAGTACTTC.

This clonotype has a count of ten or more. The chain links TRBV5-1 to TRBJ2-5, with 9 bases lining up with TRBD1. CDR1 is SGHRS, CDR2 YFSETQ, per germline. The CDR3 runs to 14 residues. The J segment lost 4 bases and the V segment lost 4 bases, leaving 5 bases of the junction unmatched. CDR3 nucleotides: TGCGCCAGCAGCCGGGACAGGGAAGCAGAGACCCAGTACTTC. Residues: CASSRDREAETQYF. The full variable domain, its missing parts supplied by reference TRBV5-1 and TRBJ2-5, is KAGVTQTPRYLIKTRGQQVTLSCSPISGHRSVSWYQQTPGQGLQFLFEYFSETQRNKGNFPGRFSGRQFSNSRSEMNVSTLELGDSALYLCASSRDREAETQYFGPGTRLLVL.

J is TRBJ1-6 and V is TRBV6-5; D uncertain. The germline CDR1 and CDR2 sequences are MNHEY and SVGAGI. Trimming removed 2 bases from V and 10 bases from J, with 12 bases in between. The CDR3 totals 14 residues. CDR3 amino acids: CASSYGNAGSPLHF. In nucleotides, the CDR3 is TGTGCCAGCAGTTACGGGAACGCTGGATCACCCCTCCACTTT.

A few counts support this clonotype. The chain uses TRBV7-2 and TRBJ1-6, with 8 positions matching TRBD1. Per the germline V gene, CDR1 is SGHTA and CDR2 is FQGNSA. Germline trimming cut 4 bases from V and 8 bases from J; bases unmatched to any gene: 7. The CDR3 has 15 amino acids. The CDR3 loop is CASSSSGGGYSPLHF. In DNA, the CDR3 is TGTGCCAGCAGCTCCTCAGGGGGCGGTTATTCACCCCTCCACTTT.

This clonotype was seen a few times. The V call is TRBV29-1, the J call TRBJ2-5, with 10 nucleotides matching TRBD1. V shed 6 bases, J shed 2 bases, and the junction held 3 bases outside the gene matches. CDR3 length equals 13 residues. Germline CDR1 reads SQVTM; CDR2 reads ANQGSEA. CDR3 loop: CSVRDRGQETQYF. CDR3 nucleotides: TGCAGCGTCCGGGACAGGGGACAAGAGACCCAGTACTTC.

This clonotype was counted at least ten times. V usage is TRBV11-2 and J usage is TRBJ2-7; possibly TRBD2 for D (5 bases). The CDR3 is 14 amino acids. V lost 0 bases to trimming and J lost 7 bases, with 13 bases between them. Germline V gene lookup returns CDR1 SGHAT and CDR2 FQNNGV. The CDR3 DNA reads as TGTGCCAGCAGCTTAGAGGACTTACTGGGGGAGCAGTACTTC. Its protein product is CASSLEDLLGEQYF.

This clonotype has a count of ten or more. The chain couples TRBV6-1 to TRBJ2-5; the match to TRBD1 covers 7 bases. The CDR3 has 11 amino acids. CDR1 is MNHNS and CDR2 is SASEGT in the germline V gene. The ends lost 4 bases at V and 12 bases at J; junction bases unmatched: 5. CDR3: CASSGPGQKYF. CDR3 sequence (DNA): TGTGCCAGCAGTGGTCCGGGACAGAAGTACTTC.

The chain combines TRBV6-1 with TRBJ1-2; no definite D call. V lost 5 bases and J 4 bases, leaving 11 bases between the germline ends. The CDR3 has 13 residues. CDR1 MNHNS and CDR2 SASEGT come from the germline V gene. CDR3 in amino acids: CASSLDTLYGYTF. CDR3 in DNA: TGTGCCAGCAGTCTAGACACCCTCTATGGCTACACCTTC.

This clonotype was seen many times. The rearrangement links TRBV12-3 or TRBV12-4 to TRBJ2-7; D uncertain. Deletions cut 2 bases from V and 0 bases from J, with 2 bases between. This CDR3 has 12 residues. CDR3 in DNA: TGTGCCAGCAGTTTACACTCCTACGAGCAGTACTTC. Translation: CASSLHSYEQYF.

This clonotype was found many times. This chain uses TRBV7-8 with TRBJ2-5; D is tentatively TRBD1 or TRBD2 (6 bases each). The germline V gene encodes CDR1 SGHVS and CDR2 FQNEAQ. Trimming pared 1 base from V and 1 base from J, leaving 13 bases between. This CDR3 region has 16 residues. CDR3 sequence: CASSLVQGGTQETQYF. The CDR3 nucleotides are TGTGCCAGCAGCTTAGTACAGGGCGGGACCCAAGAGACCCAGTACTTC. Full variable domain (outside the CDR3, taken from reference TRBV7-8 and TRBJ2-5): GAGVSQSPRYKVAKRGQDVALRCDPISGHVSLFWYQQALGQGPEFLTYFQNEAQLDKSGLPSDRFFAERPEGSVSTLKIQRTQQEDSAVYLCASSLVQGGTQETQYFGPGTRLLVL.

In regard to this clonotype: A read error may produce the germline difference seen at one junction end. V is TRBV9 and J is TRBJ1-5; D ambiguous. The CDR3 sequence is 12 residues long. The germline gives CDR1 SGDLS, CDR2 YYNGEE. The CDR3 here is CTSSSTNQPQHF. Here the CDR3 DNA reads TGTACCAGCAGCTCTACAAATCAGCCCCAGCATTTT.